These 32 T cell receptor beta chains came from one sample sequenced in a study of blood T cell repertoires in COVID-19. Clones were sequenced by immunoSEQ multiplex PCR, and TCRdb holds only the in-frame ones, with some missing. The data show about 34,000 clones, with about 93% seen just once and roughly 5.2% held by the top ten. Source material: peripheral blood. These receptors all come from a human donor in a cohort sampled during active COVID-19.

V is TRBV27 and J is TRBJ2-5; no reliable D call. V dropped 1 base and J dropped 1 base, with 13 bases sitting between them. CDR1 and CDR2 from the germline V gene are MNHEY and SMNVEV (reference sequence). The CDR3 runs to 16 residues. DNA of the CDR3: TGTGCCAGCAGTTTATGGTACGGAGAGCTCCAAGAGACCCAGTACTTC. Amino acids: CASSLWYGELQETQYF.

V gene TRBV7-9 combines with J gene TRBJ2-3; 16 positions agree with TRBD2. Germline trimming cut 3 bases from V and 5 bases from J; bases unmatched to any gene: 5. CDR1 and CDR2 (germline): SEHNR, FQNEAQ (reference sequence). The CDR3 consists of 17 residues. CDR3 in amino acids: CASSLGTSGGEIDTQYF. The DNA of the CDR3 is TGTGCCAGCAGCTTGGGGACTAGCGGGGGGGAAATAGATACGCAGTATTTT.

The CDR3 region has the DNA TGTGCCAGCCTACCTCAGGGTGACTATGGCTACACCTTC. Its protein product is CASLPQGDYGYTF. The chain uses TRBV2 and TRBJ1-2; D is possibly TRBD1 (5 bases). Germline lookup yields CDR1 SNHLY and CDR2 FYNNEI. The CDR3 consists of 13 residues. V was clipped by 8 bases and J by 3 bases, with 13 bases between them.

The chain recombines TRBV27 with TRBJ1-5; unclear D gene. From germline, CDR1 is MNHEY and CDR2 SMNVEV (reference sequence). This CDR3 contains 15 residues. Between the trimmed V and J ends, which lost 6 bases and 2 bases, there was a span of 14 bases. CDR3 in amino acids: CASSPLRPGNQPQHF. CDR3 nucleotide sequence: TGTGCCAGCAGCCCCCTCCGTCCGGGCAATCAGCCCCAGCATTTT.

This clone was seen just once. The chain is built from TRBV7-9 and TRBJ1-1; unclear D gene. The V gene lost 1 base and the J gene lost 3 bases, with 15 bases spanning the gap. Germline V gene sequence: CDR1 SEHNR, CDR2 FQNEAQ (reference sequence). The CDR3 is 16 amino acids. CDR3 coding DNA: TGTGCCAGCAGCTTAGGAATCCGGACGAGGGACACTGAAGCTTTCTTT. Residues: CASSLGIRTRDTEAFF.

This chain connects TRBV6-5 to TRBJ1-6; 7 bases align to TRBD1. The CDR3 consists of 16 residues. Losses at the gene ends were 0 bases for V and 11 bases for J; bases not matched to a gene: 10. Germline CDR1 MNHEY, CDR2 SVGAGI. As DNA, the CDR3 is TGTGCCAGCAGTTACTCGTCGACAGGGCGAGTGGCACCCCTCCACTTT. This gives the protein CASSYSSTGRVAPLHF.

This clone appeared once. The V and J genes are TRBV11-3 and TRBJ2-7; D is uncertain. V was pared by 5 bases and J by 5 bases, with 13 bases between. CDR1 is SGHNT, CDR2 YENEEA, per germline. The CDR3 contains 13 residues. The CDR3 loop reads CASSGQPFNEQYF. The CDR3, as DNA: TGTGCCAGCAGCGGCCAACCTTTTAACGAGCAGTACTTC.

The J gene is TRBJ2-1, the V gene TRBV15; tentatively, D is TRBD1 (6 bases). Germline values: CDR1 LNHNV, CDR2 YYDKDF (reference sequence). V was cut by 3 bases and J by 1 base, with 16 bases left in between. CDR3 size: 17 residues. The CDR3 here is CATSRDTGSGSYNEQFF. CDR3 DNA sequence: TGTGCCACCAGCAGGGATACAGGGTCGGGGTCCTACAATGAGCAGTTCTTC.

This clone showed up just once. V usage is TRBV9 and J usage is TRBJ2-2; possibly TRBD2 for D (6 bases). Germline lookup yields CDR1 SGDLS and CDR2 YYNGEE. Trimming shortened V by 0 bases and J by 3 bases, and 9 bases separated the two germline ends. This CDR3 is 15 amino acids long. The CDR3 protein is CASSVAGDYTGELFF. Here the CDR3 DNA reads TGTGCCAGCAGCGTAGCGGGGGACTACACCGGGGAGCTGTTTTTT.

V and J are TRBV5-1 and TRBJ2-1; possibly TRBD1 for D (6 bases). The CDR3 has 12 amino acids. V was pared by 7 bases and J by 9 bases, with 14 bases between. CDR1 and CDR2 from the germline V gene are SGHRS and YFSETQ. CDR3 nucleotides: TGCGCCAGCCGGGACCTAGGGGGTGAGCAGTTCTTC. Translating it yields CASRDLGGEQFF.

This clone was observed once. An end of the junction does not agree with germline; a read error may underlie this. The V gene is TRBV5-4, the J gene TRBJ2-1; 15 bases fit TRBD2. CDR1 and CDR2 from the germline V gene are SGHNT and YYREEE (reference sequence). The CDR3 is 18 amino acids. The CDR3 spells CAGSSGLAGGPSHNEQFF. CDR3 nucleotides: TGTGCCGGCAGCTCCGGACTAGCGGGGGGGCCGTCACACAATGAGCAGTTCTTC.

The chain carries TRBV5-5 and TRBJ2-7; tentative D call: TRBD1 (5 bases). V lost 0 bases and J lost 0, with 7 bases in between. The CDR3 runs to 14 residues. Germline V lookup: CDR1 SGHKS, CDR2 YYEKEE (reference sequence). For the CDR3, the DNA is TGTGCCAGCAGCTTGGCACAGGACTCCTACGAGCAGTACTTC. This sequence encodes CASSLAQDSYEQYF.

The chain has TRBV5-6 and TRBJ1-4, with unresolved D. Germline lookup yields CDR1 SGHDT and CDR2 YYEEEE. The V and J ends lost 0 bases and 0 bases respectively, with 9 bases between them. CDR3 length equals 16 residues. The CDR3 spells CASSLGGSATNEKLFF. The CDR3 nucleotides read TGTGCCAGCAGCTTGGGTGGCAGTGCAACTAATGAAAAACTGTTTTTT.

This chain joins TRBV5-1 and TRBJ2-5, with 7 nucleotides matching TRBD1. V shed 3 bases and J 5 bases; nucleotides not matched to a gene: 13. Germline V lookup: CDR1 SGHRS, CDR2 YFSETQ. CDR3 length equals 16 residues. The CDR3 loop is CASSSSTTGPPETQYF. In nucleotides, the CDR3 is TGCGCCAGCAGCTCAAGCACGACAGGGCCTCCGGAGACCCAGTACTTC.

The DNA for the CDR3 is TGCGCCAGCAGCCACCTTCTAGCGGGAGTGAGCAATGAGCAGTTCTTC. Its protein product is CASSHLLAGVSNEQFF. This rearrangement joins TRBV5-1 to TRBJ2-1; 10 bases are a match to TRBD2. V dropped 4 bases and J dropped 6; count of bases not matched to a gene: 10. CDR3 size: 16 residues. Germline CDR1 is SGHRS and CDR2 is YFSETQ.

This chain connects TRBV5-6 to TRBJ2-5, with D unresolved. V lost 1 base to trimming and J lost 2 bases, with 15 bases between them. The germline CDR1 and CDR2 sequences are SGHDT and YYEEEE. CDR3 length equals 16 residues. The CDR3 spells CASSLRYAEPQETQYF. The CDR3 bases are TGTGCCAGCAGCTTGCGGTATGCGGAGCCACAAGAGACCCAGTACTTC.

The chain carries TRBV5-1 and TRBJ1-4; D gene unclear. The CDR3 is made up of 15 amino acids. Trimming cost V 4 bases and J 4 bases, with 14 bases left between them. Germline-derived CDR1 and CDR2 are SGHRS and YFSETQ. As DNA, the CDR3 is TGCGCCAGCAGCCCGGGAATGCGGGGTAATGAAAAACTGTTTTTT. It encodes CASSPGMRGNEKLFF.

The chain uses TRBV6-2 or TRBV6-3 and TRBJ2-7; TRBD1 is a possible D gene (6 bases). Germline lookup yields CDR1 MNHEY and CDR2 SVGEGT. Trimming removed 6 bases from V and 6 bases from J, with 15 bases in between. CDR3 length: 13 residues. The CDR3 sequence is CASSLGTLREQYF. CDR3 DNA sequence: TGTGCCAGCAGCCTCGGGACATTACGCGAGCAGTACTTC.

The CDR3 DNA is TGTGCCAGCAGCCATCAGGGTTGGGGCTCCTACGAGCAGTACTTC. As protein: CASSHQGWGSYEQYF. J is TRBJ2-7 and V is TRBV7-6; D perhaps matches TRBD1 (5 bases). The germline gives CDR1 SGHVS, CDR2 FNYEAQ. V lost 5 bases to trimming and J lost 0 bases, with 14 bases between them. CDR3 length: 15 residues.

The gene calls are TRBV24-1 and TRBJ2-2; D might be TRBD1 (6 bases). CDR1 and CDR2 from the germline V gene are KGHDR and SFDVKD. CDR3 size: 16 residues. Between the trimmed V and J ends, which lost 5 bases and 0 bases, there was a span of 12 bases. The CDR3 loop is CATSGTGLTNTGELFF. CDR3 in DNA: TGTGCCACCAGTGGAACAGGGCTTACGAACACCGGGGAGCTGTTTTTT.

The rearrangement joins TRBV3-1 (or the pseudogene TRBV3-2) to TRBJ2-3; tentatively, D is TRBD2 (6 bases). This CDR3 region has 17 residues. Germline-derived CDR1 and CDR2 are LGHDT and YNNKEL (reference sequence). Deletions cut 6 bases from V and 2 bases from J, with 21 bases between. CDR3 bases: TGTGCCAGCAGTCCGGGAGCCCCCTCACTTAACACAGATACGCAGTATTTT. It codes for CASSPGAPSLNTDTQYF.

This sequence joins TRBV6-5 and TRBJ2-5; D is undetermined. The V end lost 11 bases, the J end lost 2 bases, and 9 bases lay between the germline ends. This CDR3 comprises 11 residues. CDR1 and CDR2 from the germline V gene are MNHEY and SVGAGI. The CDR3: CAGSIQETQYF. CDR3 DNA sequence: TGTGCCGGTAGCATTCAAGAGACCCAGTACTTC.

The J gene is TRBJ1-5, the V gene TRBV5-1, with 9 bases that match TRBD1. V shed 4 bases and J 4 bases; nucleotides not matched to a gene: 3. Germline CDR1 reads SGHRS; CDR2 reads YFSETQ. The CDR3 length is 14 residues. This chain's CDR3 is CASSPDRGNQPQHF. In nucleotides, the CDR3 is TGCGCCAGCAGCCCGGACAGGGGAAATCAGCCCCAGCATTTT. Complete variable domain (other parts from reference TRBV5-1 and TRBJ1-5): KAGVTQTPRYLIKTRGQQVTLSCSPISGHRSVSWYQQTPGQGLQFLFEYFSETQRNKGNFPGRFSGRQFSNSRSEMNVSTLELGDSALYLCASSPDRGNQPQHFGDGTRLSIL.

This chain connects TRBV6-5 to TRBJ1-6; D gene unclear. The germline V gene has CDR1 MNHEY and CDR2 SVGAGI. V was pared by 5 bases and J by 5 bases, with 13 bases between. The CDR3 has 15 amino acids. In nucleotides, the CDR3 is TGTGCCAGCAGTCGTCTAGGTCAGAATAATTCACCCCTCCACTTT. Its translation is CASSRLGQNNSPLHF.

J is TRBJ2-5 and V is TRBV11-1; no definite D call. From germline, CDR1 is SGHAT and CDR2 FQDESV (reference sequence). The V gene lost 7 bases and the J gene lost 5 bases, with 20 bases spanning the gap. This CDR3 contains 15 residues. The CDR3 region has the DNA TGTGCCAGCACCAGAGTCAGGAACAGTCTTGAGACCCAGTACTTC. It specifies CASTRVRNSLETQYF.

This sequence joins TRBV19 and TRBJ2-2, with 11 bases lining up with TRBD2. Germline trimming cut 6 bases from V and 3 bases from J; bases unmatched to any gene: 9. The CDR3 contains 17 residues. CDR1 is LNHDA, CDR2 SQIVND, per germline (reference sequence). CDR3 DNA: TGTGCCAGTAGACCTAGCGGGAGGCCGTTGTACACCGGGGAGCTGTTTTTT. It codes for CASRPSGRPLYTGELFF. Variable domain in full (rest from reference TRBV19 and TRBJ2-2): DGGITQSPKYLFRKEGQNVTLSCEQNLNHDAMYWYRQDPGQGLRLIYYSQIVNDFQKGDIAEGYSVSREKKESFPLTVTSAQKNPTAFYLCASRPSGRPLYTGELFFGEGSRLTVL.

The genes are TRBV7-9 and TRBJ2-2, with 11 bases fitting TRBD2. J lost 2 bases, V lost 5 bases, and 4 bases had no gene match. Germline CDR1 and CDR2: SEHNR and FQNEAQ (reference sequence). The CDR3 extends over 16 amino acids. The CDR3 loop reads CASSIGTSGNTGELFF. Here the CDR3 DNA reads TGTGCCAGCAGCATAGGGACTAGCGGAAACACCGGGGAGCTGTTTTTT.

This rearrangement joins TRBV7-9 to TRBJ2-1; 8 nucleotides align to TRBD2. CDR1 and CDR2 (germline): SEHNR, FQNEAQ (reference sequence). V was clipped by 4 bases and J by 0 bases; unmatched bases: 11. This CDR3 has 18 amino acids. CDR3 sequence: CASSWLISGDASYNEQFF. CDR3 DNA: TGTGCCAGCAGCTGGCTAATTAGCGGGGACGCCTCCTACAATGAGCAGTTCTTC. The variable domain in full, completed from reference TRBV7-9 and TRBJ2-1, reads DTGVSQNPRHKITKRGQNVTFRCDPISEHNRLYWYRQTLGQGPEFLTYFQNEAQLEKSRLLSDRFSAERPKGSFSTLEIQRTEQGDSAMYLCASSWLISGDASYNEQFFGPGTRLTVL.

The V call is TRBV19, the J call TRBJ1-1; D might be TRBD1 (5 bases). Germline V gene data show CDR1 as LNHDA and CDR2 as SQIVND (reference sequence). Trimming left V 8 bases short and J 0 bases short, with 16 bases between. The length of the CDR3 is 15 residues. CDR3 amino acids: CASQRGEVMNTEAFF. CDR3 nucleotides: TGTGCCAGTCAACGAGGGGAGGTAATGAACACTGAAGCTTTCTTT.

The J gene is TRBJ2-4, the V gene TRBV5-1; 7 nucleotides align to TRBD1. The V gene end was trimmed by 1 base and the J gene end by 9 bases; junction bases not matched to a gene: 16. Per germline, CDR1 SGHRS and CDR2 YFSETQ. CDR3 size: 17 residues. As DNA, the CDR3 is TGCGCCAGCAGCTTGAAGGGGGCGAGACAGACCGAAGGCATTCAGTACTTC. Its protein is CASSLKGARQTEGIQYF.

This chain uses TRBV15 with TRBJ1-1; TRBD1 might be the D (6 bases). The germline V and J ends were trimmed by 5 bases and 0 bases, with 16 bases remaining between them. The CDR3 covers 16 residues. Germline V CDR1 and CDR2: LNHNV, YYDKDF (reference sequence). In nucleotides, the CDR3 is TGTGCCACCAGCGACTTGGACAGAGAAGTGAACACTGAAGCTTTCTTT. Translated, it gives CATSDLDREVNTEAFF.

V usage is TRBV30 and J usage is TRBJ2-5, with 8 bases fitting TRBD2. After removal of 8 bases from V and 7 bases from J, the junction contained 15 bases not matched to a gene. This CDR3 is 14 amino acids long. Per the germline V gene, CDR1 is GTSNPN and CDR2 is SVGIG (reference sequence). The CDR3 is CAGSGGLSSWTQYF. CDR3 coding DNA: TGTGCCGGAAGCGGGGGACTATCTTCGTGGACCCAGTACTTC.